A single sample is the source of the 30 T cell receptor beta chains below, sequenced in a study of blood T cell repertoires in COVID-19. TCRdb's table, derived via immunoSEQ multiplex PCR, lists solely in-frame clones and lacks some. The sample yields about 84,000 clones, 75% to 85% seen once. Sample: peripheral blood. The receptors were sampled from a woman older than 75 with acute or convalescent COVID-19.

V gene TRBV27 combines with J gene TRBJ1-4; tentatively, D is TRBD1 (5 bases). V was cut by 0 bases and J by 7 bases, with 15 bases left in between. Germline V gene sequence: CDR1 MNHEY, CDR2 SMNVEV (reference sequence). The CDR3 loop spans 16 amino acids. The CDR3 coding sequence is TGTGCCAGCAGTTTATCGTTCGGGGGGTTGGGTGAAAAACTGTTTTTT. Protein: CASSLSFGGLGEKLFF.

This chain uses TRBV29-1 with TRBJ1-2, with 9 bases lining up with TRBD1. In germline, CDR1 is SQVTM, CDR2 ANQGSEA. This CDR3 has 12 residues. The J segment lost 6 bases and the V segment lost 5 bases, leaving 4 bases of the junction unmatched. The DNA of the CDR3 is TGCAGCGTTTACAGGGGGCACGATGGCTACACCTTC. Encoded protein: CSVYRGHDGYTF.

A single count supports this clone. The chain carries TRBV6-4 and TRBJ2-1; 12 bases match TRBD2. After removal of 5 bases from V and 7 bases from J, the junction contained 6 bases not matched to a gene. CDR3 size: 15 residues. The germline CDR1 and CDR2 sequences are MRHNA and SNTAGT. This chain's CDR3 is CASSKLAGGENEQFF. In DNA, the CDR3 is TGTGCCAGCAGTAAACTAGCGGGAGGAGAAAATGAGCAGTTCTTC.

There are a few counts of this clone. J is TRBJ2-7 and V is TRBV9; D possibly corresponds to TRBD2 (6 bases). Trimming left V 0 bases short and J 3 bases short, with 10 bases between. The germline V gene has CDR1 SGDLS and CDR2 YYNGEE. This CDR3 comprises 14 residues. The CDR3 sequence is CASSVGLGDYEQYF. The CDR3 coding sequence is TGTGCCAGCAGCGTAGGACTAGGTGACTACGAGCAGTACTTC.

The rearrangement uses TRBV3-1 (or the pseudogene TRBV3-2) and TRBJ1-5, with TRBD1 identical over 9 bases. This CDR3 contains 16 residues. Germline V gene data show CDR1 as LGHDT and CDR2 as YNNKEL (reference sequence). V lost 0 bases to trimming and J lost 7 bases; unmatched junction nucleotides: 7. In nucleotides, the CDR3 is TGTGCCAGCAGCCAAGACACAGGGGGCTTCGGGCAGCCCCAGCATTTT. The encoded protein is CASSQDTGGFGQPQHF.

CDR3 loop: CASSPRAGGQETQYF. Written as DNA, the CDR3 is TGTGCCAGCTCACCGAGGGCAGGGGGCCAAGAGACCCAGTACTTC. This chain connects TRBV18 to TRBJ2-5, with TRBD1 identical over 7 bases. Germline lookup yields CDR1 KGHSH and CDR2 LQKENI. The CDR3 is 15 amino acids. Trimming cost V 3 bases and J 1 base; bases outside gene matches: 5.

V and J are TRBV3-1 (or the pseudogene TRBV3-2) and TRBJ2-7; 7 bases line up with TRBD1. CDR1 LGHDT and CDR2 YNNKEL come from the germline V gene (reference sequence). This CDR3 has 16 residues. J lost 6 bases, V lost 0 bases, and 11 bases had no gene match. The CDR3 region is CASSQDAEGAITEQYF. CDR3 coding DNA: TGTGCCAGCAGCCAAGATGCCGAGGGGGCAATAACCGAGCAGTACTTC.

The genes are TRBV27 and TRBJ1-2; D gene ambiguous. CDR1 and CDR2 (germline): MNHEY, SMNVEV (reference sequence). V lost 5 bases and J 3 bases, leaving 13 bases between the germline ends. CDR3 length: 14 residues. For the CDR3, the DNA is TGTGCCAGCAGTGCGATCGGGAGAGACTATGGCTACACCTTC. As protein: CASSAIGRDYGYTF.

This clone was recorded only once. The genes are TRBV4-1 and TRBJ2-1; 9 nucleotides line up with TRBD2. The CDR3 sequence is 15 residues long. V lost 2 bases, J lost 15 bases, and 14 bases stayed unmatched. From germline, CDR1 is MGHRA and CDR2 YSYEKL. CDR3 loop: CASSQSVPSGIGPFF. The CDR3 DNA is TGCGCCAGCAGCCAAAGTGTACCTAGCGGGATTGGGCCGTTCTTC.

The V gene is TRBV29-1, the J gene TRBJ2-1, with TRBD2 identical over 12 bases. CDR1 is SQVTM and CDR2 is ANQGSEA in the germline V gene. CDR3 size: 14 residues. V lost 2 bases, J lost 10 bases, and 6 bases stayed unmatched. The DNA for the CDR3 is TGCAGCGTTGAATCACTAGCGGGAGGAGGGGAGCAGTTCTTC. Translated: CSVESLAGGGEQFF.

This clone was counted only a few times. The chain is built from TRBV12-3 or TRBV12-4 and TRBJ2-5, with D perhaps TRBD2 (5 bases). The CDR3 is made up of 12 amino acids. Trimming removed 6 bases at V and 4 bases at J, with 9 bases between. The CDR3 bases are TGTGCCAGCAGCCGAGGGAGAGAGACCCAGTACTTC. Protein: CASSRGRETQYF.

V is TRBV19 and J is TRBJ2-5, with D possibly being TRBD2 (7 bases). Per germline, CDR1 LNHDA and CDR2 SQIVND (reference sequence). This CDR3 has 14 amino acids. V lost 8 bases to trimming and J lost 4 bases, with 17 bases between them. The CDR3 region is CASRPRGGGETQYF. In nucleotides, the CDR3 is TGTGCCAGTCGTCCCCGGGGAGGGGGAGAGACCCAGTACTTC.

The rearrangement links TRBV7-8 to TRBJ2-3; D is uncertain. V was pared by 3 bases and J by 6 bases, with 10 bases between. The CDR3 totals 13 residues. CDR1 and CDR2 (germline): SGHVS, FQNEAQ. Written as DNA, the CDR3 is TGTGCCAGCAGCTTTCGAGCCGCGGATACGCAGTATTTT. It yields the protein CASSFRAADTQYF.

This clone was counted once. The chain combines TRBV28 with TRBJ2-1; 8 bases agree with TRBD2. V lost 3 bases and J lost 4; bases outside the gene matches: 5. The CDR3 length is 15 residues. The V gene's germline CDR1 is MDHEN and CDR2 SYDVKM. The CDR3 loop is CASSLPASGYNEQFF. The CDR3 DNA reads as TGTGCCAGCAGTTTGCCCGCTAGCGGGTACAATGAGCAGTTCTTC.

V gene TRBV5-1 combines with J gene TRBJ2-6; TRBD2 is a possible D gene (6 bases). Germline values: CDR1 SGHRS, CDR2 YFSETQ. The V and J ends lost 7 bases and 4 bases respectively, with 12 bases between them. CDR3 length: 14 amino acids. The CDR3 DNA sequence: TGCGCCAGCGGAGGGGTATCCGGGGCCAACGTCCTGACTTTC. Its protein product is CASGGVSGANVLTF.

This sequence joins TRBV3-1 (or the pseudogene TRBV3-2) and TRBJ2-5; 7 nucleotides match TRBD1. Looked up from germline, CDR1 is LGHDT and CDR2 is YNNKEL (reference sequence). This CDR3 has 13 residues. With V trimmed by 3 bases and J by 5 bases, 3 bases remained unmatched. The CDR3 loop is CASSQTGLETQYF. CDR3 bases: TGTGCCAGCAGCCAGACAGGGTTGGAGACCCAGTACTTC.

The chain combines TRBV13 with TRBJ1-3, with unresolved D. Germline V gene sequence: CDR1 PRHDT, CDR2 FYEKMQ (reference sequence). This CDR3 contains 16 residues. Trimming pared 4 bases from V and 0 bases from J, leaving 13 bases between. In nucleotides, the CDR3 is TGTGCCAGCAGCTCGCGGAGGGTGAGCTCTGGAAACACCATATATTTT. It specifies CASSSRRVSSGNTIYF.

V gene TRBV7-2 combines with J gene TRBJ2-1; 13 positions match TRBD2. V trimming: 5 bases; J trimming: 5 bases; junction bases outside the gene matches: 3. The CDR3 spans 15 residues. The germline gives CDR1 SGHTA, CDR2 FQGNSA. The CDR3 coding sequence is TGTGCCAGCAGCCCGGGACTAGCGGGAAACAATGAGCAGTTCTTC. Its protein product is CASSPGLAGNNEQFF.

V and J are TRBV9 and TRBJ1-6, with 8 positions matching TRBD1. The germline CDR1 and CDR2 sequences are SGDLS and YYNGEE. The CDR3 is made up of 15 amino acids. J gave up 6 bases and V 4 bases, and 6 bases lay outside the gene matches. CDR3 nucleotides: TGTGCCAGCAGCTCCGGACAGGGCATTAATTCACCCCTCCACTTT. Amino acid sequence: CASSSGQGINSPLHF.

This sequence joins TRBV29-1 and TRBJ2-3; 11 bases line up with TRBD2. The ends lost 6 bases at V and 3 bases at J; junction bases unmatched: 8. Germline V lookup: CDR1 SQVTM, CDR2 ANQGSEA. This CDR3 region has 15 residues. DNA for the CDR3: TGCAGCGTCATTGTAGCGGGAGGGAGTACAGATACGCAGTATTTT. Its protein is CSVIVAGGSTDTQYF.

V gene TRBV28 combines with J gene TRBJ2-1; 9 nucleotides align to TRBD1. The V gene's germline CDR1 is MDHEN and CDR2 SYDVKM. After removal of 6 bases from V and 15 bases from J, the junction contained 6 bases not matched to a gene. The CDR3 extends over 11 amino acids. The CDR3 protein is CASRQGASRFF. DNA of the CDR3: TGTGCCAGCAGACAGGGGGCTTCCCGGTTCTTC.

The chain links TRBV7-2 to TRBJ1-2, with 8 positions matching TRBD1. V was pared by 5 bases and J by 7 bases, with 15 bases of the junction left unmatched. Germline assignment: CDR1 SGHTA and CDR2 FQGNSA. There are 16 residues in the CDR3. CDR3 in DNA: TGTGCCAGCAGCCGCAATCGCGAGGGACAGGATATTGGCTACACCTTC. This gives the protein CASSRNREGQDIGYTF.

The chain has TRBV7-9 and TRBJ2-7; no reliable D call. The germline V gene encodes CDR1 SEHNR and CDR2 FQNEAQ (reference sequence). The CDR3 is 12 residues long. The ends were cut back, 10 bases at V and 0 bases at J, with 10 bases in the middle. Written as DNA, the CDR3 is TGTGCCACCGAGCGTTCCTCCTACGAGCAGTACTTC. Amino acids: CATERSSYEQYF.

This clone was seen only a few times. The CDR3 DNA sequence: TGTGCCAGCAGCCAATCGGTACAGTACACCGGGGAGCTGTTTTTT. Protein: CASSQSVQYTGELFF. The chain uses TRBV16 and TRBJ2-2; D gene unclear. The CDR3 is made up of 15 amino acids. Germline assignment: CDR1 KGHSY and CDR2 FQNENV. Trimming took 0 bases from V and 3 from J, leaving 8 bases between them.

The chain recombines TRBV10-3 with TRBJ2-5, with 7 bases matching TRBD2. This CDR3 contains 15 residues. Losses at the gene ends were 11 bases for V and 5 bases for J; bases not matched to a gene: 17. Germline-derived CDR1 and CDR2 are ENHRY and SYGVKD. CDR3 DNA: TGTGCCTCTACGAGAAGCGGGGACCCCAAGGAGACCCAGTACTTC. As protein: CASTRSGDPKETQYF.

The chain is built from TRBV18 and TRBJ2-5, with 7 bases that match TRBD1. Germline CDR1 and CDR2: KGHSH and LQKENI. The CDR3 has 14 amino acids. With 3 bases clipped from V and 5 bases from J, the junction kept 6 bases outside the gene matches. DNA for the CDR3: TGTGCCAGCTCACCGCAAGGGGGCTGGGAGACCCAGTACTTC. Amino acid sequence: CASSPQGGWETQYF.

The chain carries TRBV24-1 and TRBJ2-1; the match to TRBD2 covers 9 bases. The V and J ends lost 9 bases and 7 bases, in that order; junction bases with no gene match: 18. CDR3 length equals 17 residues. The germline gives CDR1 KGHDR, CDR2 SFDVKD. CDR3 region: CATSREEGLAGKNEQFF. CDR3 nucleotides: TGTGCCACCTCCCGGGAGGAGGGTCTAGCGGGAAAAAATGAGCAGTTCTTC.

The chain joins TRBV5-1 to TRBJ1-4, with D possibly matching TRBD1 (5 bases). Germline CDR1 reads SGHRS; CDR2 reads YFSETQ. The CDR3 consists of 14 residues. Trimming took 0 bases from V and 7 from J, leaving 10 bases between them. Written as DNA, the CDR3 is TGCGCCAGCAGCTTGGTCGGACACTCTGAAAAACTGTTTTTT. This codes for CASSLVGHSEKLFF.

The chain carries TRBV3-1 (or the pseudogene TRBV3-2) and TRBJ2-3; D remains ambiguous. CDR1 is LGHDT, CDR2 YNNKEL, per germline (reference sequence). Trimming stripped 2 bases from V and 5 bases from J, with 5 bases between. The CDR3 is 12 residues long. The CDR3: CASSQTVDTQYF. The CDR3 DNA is TGTGCCAGCAGCCAAACTGTAGATACGCAGTATTTT.

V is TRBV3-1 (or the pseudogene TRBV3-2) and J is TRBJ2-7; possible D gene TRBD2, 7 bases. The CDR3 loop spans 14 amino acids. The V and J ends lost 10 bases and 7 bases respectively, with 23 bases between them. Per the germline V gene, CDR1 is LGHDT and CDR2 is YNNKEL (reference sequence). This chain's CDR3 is CATRRAGRGHEQYF. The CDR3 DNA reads TGTGCCACCCGGCGGGCTGGGCGGGGGCATGAGCAGTACTTC.